This section outlines one T cell receptor beta chain sequence together with its context. The data belong to a study of radiotherapy plus CTLA-4 blockade in lung cancer. In chemo-refractory metastatic non-small-cell lung cancer, patients got ipilimumab CTLA-4 blockade together with focal radiation. The CDR3 covers 14 residues. CDR1 and CDR2 (germline): KGHSY, FQNENV. The J segment lost 4 bases and the V segment lost 0 bases, leaving 0 bases of the junction unmatched. The protocol was immunoSEQ multiplex PCR, while the TCRdb copy is restricted to in-frame clones and leaves out a portion. The table records roughly 50,000 clones, approximately 76% of them present only once.

The genes are TRBV16 and TRBJ1-2; 9 nucleotides match TRBD1. This receptor was taken from a human donor with non-small cell lung cancer who had stable disease on radiotherapy plus ipilimumab. The sample consisted of peripheral blood, taken from a patient treated with radiotherapy plus ipilimumab. The CDR3 loop is CASSQSDRGYGYTF. CDR3 in DNA: TGTGCCAGCAGCCAATCGGACAGGGGCTATGGCTACACCTTC. Variable domain in full (rest from reference TRBV16 and TRBJ1-2): GEEVAQTPKHLVRGEGQKAKLYCAPIKGHSYVFWYQQVLKNEFKFLISFQNENVFDETGMPKERFSAKCLPNSPCSLEIQATKLEDSAVYFCASSQSDRGYGYTFGSGTRLTVV.